This T cell receptor beta chain was recorded in a study of tissue T cells after allogeneic stem cell transplantation. This clone has only one observation. Adult allogeneic hematopoietic cell transplant recipients with steroid-refractory graft-versus-host disease were prospectively enrolled for research autopsy. Produced via immunoSEQ multiplex PCR; TCRdb's table is partial and in-frame only. This table has roughly 4,300 clones, roughly 73% appearing once. This receptor was taken from a male patient of 60 years or more with steroid-refractory graft-versus-host disease after an allogeneic stem cell transplant. The T cells may come from the graft donor. This material consisted of esophageal tissue, taken at autopsy.

In nucleotides, the CDR3 is TGCGCCAGCAGCAAAGCAACTAATGAAAAACTGTTTTTT. It translates to CASSKATNEKLFF. This chain links TRBV5-1 with TRBJ1-4; no clear D. Per germline, CDR1 SGHRS and CDR2 YFSETQ. V lost 4 bases and J 0 bases, leaving 4 bases between the germline ends. The CDR3 has 13 amino acids.